This TCR beta chain is from a study of blood T cell repertoires in COVID-19. On the study more broadly: COVID-19 samples collected from the United States, Italy and Spain covered acute and convalescent phases.

Participants were aged about 18 to 90 years, lived in under 30 US areas, and enrolled virtually. Methods used by the authors: Cell counts per sample came from amplifying reference gene primers. The protocol was immunoSEQ multiplex PCR, while the TCRdb copy is restricted to in-frame clones and leaves out a portion. The DNA gave D and trimming, while V, J and clone size come from that table. The sample records some 260,000 clones, approximately 90% being singletons. The sample taken for sequencing was PBMCs or T cells enriched from blood (not recorded which). The clonotype comes from a man aged 40-49 years who had recovered from COVID-19.

CDR3 sequence: CASSPGRLRDQPQHF. The CDR3 DNA reads TGCGCCAGCAGCCCGGGGAGGCTGCGGGATCAGCCCCAGCATTTT. This chain links TRBV4-1 with TRBJ1-5; D is undetermined. The CDR3 covers 15 residues. Trimming took off 4 bases at V and 5 bases at J, with 15 bases between the two ends. Germline CDR1 and CDR2: MGHRA and YSYEKL.